The 15 T cell receptor beta chains below were found in one sample sequenced in a study of cytomegalovirus exposure and HLA in healthy donors. The PCR employed 60 Vbeta primers together with 13 Jbeta primers. TCRdb's table, derived via immunoSEQ multiplex PCR, lists solely in-frame clones and lacks some. The table has some 100,000 clones, around 76% seen once. Sequenced input: PBMCs. The receptors stem from a man aged 50-60 years in good health and CMV-seropositive.

This clone was seen more than once but under ten times. J is TRBJ2-1 and V is TRBV5-8; 7 bases are a match to TRBD1. From germline, CDR1 is SGHTS and CDR2 YDEGEE. The CDR3 consists of 16 residues. V lost 4 bases, J lost 9 bases, and 16 bases stayed unmatched. The chain's CDR3 is CASSGGRGQPVSEQFF. For the CDR3, the DNA is TGTGCCAGCAGCGGGGGTCGGGGACAGCCTGTCAGTGAGCAGTTCTTC.

This clone has only one observation. V usage is TRBV10-3 and J usage is TRBJ2-3, with 8 nucleotides matching TRBD2. The CDR3 is 14 amino acids. CDR1 and CDR2 from the germline V gene are ENHRY and SYGVKD. After removal of 6 bases from V and 0 bases from J, the junction contained 2 bases not matched to a gene. The CDR3 region has the DNA TGTGCCATCAGACTAGCGGTTAGCACAGATACGCAGTATTTT. Translated: CAIRLAVSTDTQYF.

V gene TRBV7-2 combines with J gene TRBJ2-7; unclear D gene. V was clipped by 1 base and J by 0 bases, with 10 bases between them. Germline V gives CDR1 SGHTA, CDR2 FQGNSA. This CDR3 is built from 15 residues. The CDR3 DNA sequence: TGTGCCAGCAGCTTAGAGGCAGGAAGCTCCTACGAGCAGTACTTC. Translation: CASSLEAGSSYEQYF.

A few counts support this clone. V and J are TRBV5-4 and TRBJ2-7; 8 bases are a match to TRBD1. Germline-derived CDR1 and CDR2 are SGHNT and YYREEE (reference sequence). V gave up 5 bases and J gave up 4 bases; unmatched junction bases: 11. The CDR3 has 15 amino acids. The CDR3 sequence is CASRLGGTGDYEQYF. In DNA form, the CDR3 reads TGTGCCAGCAGACTTGGGGGGACAGGAGATTACGAGCAGTACTTC. The variable domain in full, with the rest retrieved from reference TRBV5-4 and TRBJ2-7, is ETGVTQSPTHLIKTRGQQVTLRCSSQSGHNTVSWYQQALGQGPQFIFQYYREEENGRGNFPPRFSGLQFPNYSSELNVNALELDDSALYLCASRLGGTGDYEQYFGPGTRLTVT.

The CDR3 nucleotides read TGCGCCAGCAGCTTGCTTTCCTCTGGAAACACCATATATTTT. Translated: CASSLLSSGNTIYF. This chain joins TRBV5-1 and TRBJ1-3; D not certain. CDR1 is SGHRS, CDR2 YFSETQ, per germline. The germline V and J ends were trimmed by 1 base and 0 bases, with 5 bases remaining between them. This CDR3 has 14 residues.

This chain joins TRBV2 and TRBJ2-5; 8 bases fit TRBD1. J gave up 0 bases and V 4 bases, and 4 bases lay outside the gene matches. The CDR3 length is 15 residues. Germline loops: CDR1 SNHLY, CDR2 FYNNEI. The DNA of the CDR3 is TGTGCCAGCAGTGTTCCGGGACAGGACCAAGAGACCCAGTACTTC. It yields the protein CASSVPGQDQETQYF.

This clone was observed a few times. The chain employs TRBV11-1 and TRBJ2-7; D possibly corresponds to TRBD1 (6 bases). The CDR3 consists of 17 residues. The germline gives CDR1 SGHAT, CDR2 FQDESV (reference sequence). The V end lost 1 base, the J end lost 6 bases, and 22 bases lay between the germline ends. In DNA, the CDR3 is TGTGCCAGCAGCTTAGGAGTATTTGTGGACAGCTCGCCCGAGCAGTACTTC. Residues: CASSLGVFVDSSPEQYF.

This clone showed up just a few times. The V gene is TRBV11-2, the J gene TRBJ1-5, with 8 bases identical to TRBD1. The CDR3 is 14 residues long. Germline values: CDR1 SGHAT, CDR2 FQNNGV. J was trimmed by 5 bases and V by 3 bases; bases with no gene match: 3. The CDR3, as DNA: TGTGCCAGCAGCTTGACAGGGGAAGATCAGCCCCAGCATTTT. Protein sequence: CASSLTGEDQPQHF.

This rearrangement joins TRBV7-9 to TRBJ2-3, with TRBD2 identical over 10 bases. The germline V gene encodes CDR1 SEHNR and CDR2 FQNEAQ (reference sequence). Trimming removed 7 bases from V and 1 base from J; junction bases left unmatched: 5. CDR3 length: 15 amino acids. CDR3 DNA sequence: TGTGCCAGCATCACCAGCGGGGGGGGCACAGATACGCAGTATTTT. Protein: CASITSGGGTDTQYF.

This rearrangement joins TRBV18 to TRBJ1-3, with TRBD1 matching 7 bases. J gave up 0 bases and V 2 bases, and 7 bases lay outside the gene matches. The CDR3 consists of 17 residues. The germline gives CDR1 KGHSH, CDR2 LQKENI. CDR3 in amino acids: CASSPRTGTASGNTIYF. The CDR3 region has the DNA TGTGCCAGCTCACCAAGAACCGGGACAGCCTCTGGAAACACCATATATTTT.

The J gene is TRBJ2-5, the V gene TRBV7-2; 7 bases align to TRBD2. CDR3 length: 14 amino acids. CDR1 and CDR2 (germline): SGHTA, FQGNSA. The J segment lost 4 bases and the V segment lost 6 bases, leaving 8 bases of the junction unmatched. This CDR3 is CASSLQPGGETQYF. The DNA of the CDR3 is TGTGCCAGCAGTCTACAGCCGGGAGGAGAGACCCAGTACTTC. The full variable domain, its missing parts supplied by reference TRBV7-2 and TRBJ2-5, is GAGVSQSPSNKVTEKGKDVELRCDPISGHTALYWYRQSLGQGLEFLIYFQGNSAPDKSGLPSDRFSAERTGGSVSTLTIQRTQQEDSAVYLCASSLQPGGETQYFGPGTRLLVL.

This chain links TRBV6-1 with TRBJ2-1; D is undetermined. Germline CDR1 and CDR2: MNHNS and SASEGT. V dropped 3 bases and J dropped 2 bases, with 14 bases sitting between them. This CDR3 is built from 16 residues. CDR3 nucleotide sequence: TGTGCCAGCAGTGAGTTCCCAGGCATCCCCTACAATGAGCAGTTCTTC. It yields the protein CASSEFPGIPYNEQFF.

V usage is TRBV7-9 and J usage is TRBJ2-6, with 9 nucleotides matching TRBD1. This CDR3 is 18 amino acids long. The V gene's germline CDR1 is SEHNR and CDR2 FQNEAQ (reference sequence). CDR3 amino acids: CSVNQLGQGYSGANVLTF. For the CDR3, the DNA is TGTTCCGTCAACCAACTCGGACAGGGGTACTCTGGGGCCAACGTCCTGACTTTC.

The V gene is TRBV11-2, the J gene TRBJ1-2; D is unresolved. Trimming took off 1 base at V and 8 bases at J, with 17 bases between the two ends. From germline, CDR1 is SGHAT and CDR2 FQNNGV. The CDR3 loop spans 15 amino acids. The CDR3 loop reads CASSLAGGRYRGYTF. Here the CDR3 DNA reads TGTGCCAGCAGCTTAGCGGGTGGGAGGTATCGCGGCTACACCTTC.

The gene calls are TRBV6-4 and TRBJ1-2, with 9 bases fitting TRBD1. V was clipped by 0 bases and J by 4 bases; unmatched bases: 3. Germline CDR1 reads MRHNA; CDR2 reads SNTAGT. The CDR3 has 15 residues. The CDR3 DNA follows: TGTGCCAGCAGTGACTCAGGACAGGGGTCCTATGGCTACACCTTC. Encoded protein: CASSDSGQGSYGYTF.